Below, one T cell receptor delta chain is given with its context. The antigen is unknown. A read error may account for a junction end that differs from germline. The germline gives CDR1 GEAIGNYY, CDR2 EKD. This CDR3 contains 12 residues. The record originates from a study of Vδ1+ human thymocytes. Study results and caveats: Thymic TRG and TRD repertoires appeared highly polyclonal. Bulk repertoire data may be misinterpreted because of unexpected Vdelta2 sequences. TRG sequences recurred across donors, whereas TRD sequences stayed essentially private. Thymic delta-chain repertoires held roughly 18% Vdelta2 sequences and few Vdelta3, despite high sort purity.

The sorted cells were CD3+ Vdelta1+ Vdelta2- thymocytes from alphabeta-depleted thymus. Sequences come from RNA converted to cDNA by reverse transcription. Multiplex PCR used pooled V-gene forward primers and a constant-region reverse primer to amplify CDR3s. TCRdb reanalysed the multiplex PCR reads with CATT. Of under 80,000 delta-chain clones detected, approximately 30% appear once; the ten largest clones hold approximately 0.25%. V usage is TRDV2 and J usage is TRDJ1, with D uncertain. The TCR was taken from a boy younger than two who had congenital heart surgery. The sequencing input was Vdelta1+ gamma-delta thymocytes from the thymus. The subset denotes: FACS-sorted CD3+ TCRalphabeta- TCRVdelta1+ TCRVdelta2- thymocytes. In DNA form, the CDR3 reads TGTGCCTGTGGCACATGCGCCGATAACCTCATCTTT. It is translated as CACGTCADNLIF.